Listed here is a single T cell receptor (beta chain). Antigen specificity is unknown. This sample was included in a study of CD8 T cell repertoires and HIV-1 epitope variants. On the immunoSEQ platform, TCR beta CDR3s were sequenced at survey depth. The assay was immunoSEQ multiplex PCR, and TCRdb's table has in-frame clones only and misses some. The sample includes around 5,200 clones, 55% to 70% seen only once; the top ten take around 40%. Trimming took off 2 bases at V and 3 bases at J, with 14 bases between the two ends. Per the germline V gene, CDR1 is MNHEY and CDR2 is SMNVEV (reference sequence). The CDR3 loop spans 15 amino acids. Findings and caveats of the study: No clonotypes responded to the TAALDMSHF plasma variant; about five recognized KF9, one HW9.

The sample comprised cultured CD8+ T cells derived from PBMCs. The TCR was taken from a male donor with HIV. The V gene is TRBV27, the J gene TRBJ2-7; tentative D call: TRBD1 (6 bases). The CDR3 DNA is TGTGCCAGCAGTTTAAGACAGGCGGGTATCTACGAGCAGTACTTC. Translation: CASSLRQAGIYEQYF.